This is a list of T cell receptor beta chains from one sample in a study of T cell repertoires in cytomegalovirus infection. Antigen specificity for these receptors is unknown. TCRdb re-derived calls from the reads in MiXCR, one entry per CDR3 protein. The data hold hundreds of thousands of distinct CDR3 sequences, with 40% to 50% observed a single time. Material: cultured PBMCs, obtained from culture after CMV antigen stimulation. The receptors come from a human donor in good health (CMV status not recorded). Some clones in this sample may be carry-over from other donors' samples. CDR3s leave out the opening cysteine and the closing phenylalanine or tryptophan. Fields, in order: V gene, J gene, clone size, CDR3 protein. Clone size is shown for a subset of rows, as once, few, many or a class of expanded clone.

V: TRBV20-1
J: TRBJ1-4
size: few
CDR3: SAQNPSLYEKLF

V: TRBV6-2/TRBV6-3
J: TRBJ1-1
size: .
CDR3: ASSQGIRSAF

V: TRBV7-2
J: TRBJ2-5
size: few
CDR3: ASSFQRGTGETQY

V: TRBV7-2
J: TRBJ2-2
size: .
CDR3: ASSLMTGGAGTGELF

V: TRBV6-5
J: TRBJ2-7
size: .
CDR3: ASRSGRNDEQY

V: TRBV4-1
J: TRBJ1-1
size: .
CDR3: ASSQDYASGTEAF

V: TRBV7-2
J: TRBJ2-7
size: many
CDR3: ASSPSLAGYYEQY

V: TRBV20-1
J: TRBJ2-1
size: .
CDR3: SAAPSVLYNEQF

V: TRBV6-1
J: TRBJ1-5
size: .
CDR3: ASRQHSNQPQH

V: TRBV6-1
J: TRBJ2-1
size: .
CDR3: ASSEAIWGPRNEQF

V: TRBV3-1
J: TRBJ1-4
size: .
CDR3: ASSNRDRVGKLF

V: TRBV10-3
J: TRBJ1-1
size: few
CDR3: ATKDGMNTEAF

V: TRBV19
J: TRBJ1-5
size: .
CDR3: ASSETRTAYNQPQH

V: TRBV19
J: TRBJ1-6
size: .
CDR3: ARRVAGQGPSYNSPLH

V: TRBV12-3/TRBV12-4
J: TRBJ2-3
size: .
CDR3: ASSFYSGFLDRTTDTQY

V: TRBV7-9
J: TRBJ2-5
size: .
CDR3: ASSLGSGRGETQY

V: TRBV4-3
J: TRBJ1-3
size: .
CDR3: ASTAVGSGNTIY

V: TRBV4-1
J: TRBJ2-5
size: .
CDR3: ASSKPLGAQY

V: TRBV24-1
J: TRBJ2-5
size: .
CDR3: ATGRAAQETQY

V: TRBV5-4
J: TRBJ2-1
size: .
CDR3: ASGPGTSGRDNYNEQF

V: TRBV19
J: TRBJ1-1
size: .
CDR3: ASSYARLYEGAF

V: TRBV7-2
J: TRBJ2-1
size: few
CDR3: ASILSGRIGKEF

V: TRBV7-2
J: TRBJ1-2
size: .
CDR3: ASSLAFGQSDGYT

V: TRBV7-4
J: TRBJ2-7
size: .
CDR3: ASSLAAAGGGEQY

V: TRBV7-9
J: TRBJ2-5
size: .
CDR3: ASSLAPGWMETQY

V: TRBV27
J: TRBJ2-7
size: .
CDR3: ASSLSRTGLYEQY

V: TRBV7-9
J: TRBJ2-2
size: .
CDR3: ASSHSSGTGDPPNTGELF

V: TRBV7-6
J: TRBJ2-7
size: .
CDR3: ASSLLLAGAGKQY

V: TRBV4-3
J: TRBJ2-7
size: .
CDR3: ASSQGYSYEQY

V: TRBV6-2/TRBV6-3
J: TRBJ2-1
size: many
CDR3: ASSYSSYNEQF

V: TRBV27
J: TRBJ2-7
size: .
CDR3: ASSPRFRGGSIEQY

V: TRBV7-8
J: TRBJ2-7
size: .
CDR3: ASSLRRGYDEQY

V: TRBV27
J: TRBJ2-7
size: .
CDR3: ASSSRLAGGPPCEQY

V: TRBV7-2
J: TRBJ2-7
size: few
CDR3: ASSLPTQSYEQY

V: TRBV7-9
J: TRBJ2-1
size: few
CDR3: ASSLVGGADNEQF

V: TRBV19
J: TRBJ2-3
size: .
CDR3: ASRETSGSSRPDTQY

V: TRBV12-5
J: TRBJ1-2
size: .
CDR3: ASGLPPASPHYGYT

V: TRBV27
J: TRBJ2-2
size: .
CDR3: ASTLVGTGELF

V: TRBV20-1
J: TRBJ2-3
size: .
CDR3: SARDHSTDTQY

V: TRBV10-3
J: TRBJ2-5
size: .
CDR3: AISESRIGASGRALGTQY

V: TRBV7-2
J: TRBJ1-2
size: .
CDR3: ASSLDRGVGGYT

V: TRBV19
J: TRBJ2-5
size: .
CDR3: ASSISEGPFRGQGMAQY

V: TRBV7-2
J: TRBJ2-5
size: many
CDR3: ASSRSGTREETQY

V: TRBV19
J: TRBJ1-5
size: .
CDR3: ASSSGARQPQH

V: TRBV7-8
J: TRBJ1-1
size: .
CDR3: ASSPLADSEAF

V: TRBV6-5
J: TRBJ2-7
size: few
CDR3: ASSRPPRTDEQY

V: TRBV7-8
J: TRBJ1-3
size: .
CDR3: ASSALWDPFSGNTIY